A selection of T cell receptor beta chains follows, all from one sample in a study of cytomegalovirus exposure and HLA in healthy donors. Produced via immunoSEQ multiplex PCR; TCRdb's table is partial and in-frame only. The sample has 150,000 to 200,000 clones, 75% to 85% seen once; the top ten hold roughly 2%. Sequenced input: PBMCs. These receptors were collected from a young woman in good health and CMV-seronegative. Both conserved end residues are part of each CDR3. Each record gives: D gene, J gene, clone size, V gene, CDR3 DNA, CDR3 protein. The D gene is left open where the match is weak. Only part of the rows carry a size: once, few, many, or a class if the clone is expanded.

NA | TRBJ2-3 | once | TRBV9 | TGTGCCAGCAGGCCTGGGGGCCTCAACACAGATACGCAGTATTTT | CASRPGGLNTDTQYF
NA | TRBJ1-2 | NA | TRBV6-6 | TGTGCCAGCAGCCAGGTTAACTATGGCTACACCTTC | CASSQVNYGYTF
NA | TRBJ1-3 | NA | TRBV6-1 | TGTGCCAGCAGGAGCTCTGGAAACACCATATATTTT | CASRSSGNTIYF
TRBD2 | TRBJ2-1 | NA | TRBV9 | TGTGCCAGCAGCGCACCGGCGGCTAGCGGGAGGGTGTGGAATGAGCAGTTCTTC | CASSAPAASGRVWNEQFF
TRBD1 | TRBJ2-5 | NA | TRBV18 | TGTGCCAGCTCACCAGGACAGGGGGAGACCCAGTACTTC | CASSPGQGETQYF
NA | TRBJ2-1 | NA | TRBV27 | TGTGCCAGCACCCCCACAGGGAGCTCCTACAATGAGCAGTTCTTC | CASTPTGSSYNEQFF
NA | TRBJ1-2 | NA | TRBV6-1 | TGTGCCAGCAGTGAACGGGGACTCTATGGCTACACCTTC | CASSERGLYGYTF
TRBD2 | TRBJ2-3 | NA | TRBV11-2 | TGTGCCAGCAGTTTGAATGGACTAGCGGGGGGGACAGATACGCAGTATTTT | CASSLNGLAGGTDTQYF
NA | TRBJ2-5 | once | TRBV5-1 | TGCGCCAGCAGCTTGGCGCGGAATACCCAAGAGACCCAGTACTTC | CASSLARNTQETQYF
TRBD1 | TRBJ2-7 | NA | TRBV18 | TGTGCCAGCTCAGCTGGGACAGGGGGCCCCTACGAGCAGTACTTC | CASSAGTGGPYEQYF
TRBD2 | TRBJ2-3 | NA | TRBV4-2 | TGTGCCAGCAGCCAAGATCAAGGACTAGCGGGGCCCACAGATACGCAGTATTTT | CASSQDQGLAGPTDTQYF
TRBD1 | TRBJ2-3 | once | TRBV5-6 | TGTGCCAGCACCTTACTGGGACAGGCGTCAGTTACGCAGTATTTT | CASTLLGQASVTQYF
NA | TRBJ2-5 | NA | TRBV5-1 | TGCGCCAGCAGCTTTTATCTGCGGGGCAGCCAAGAGACCCAGTACTTC | CASSFYLRGSQETQYF
TRBD2 | TRBJ2-5 | once | TRBV7-8 | TGTGCCAGCAGCTTACCCGGACTAGCGGGGCAAGAGACCCAGTACTTC | CASSLPGLAGQETQYF
NA | TRBJ2-3 | NA | TRBV2 | TGTGCCAGCAGTGAGAATGTAGCGGATAGCACAGATACGCAGTATTTT | CASSENVADSTDTQYF
TRBD1 | TRBJ1-1 | NA | TRBV4-1 | TGCGCCAGCAGCCAATACCCAACAGGGGCCCGGACTGAAGCTTTCTTT | CASSQYPTGARTEAFF
NA | TRBJ1-2 | NA | TRBV29-1 | TGCAGCGTTGAATCACCCACGGCCCTGGCAGCGACGTCCCTCTATGGCTACACCTTC | CSVESPTALAATSLYGYTF
NA | TRBJ2-6 | NA | TRBV25-1 | TGTGCCAGCAGTGAGGTACACTCTGGGGCCAACGTCCTGACTTTC | CASSEVHSGANVLTF
TRBD2 | TRBJ2-1 | NA | TRBV2 | TGTGCCAGCAGTGGGGGGGGGACGGGTTACAATGAGCAGTTCTTC | CASSGGGTGYNEQFF
TRBD2 | TRBJ2-1 | NA | TRBV10-2 | TGCGCCAGTAGAGTAGCGGGAGGGCATGAGCAGTTCTTC | CASRVAGGHEQFF
NA | TRBJ2-3 | NA | TRBV27 | TGTGCCAGCAGTTGGCGACTTGACTACCCGACGCAGTATTTT | CASSWRLDYPTQYF
TRBD2 | TRBJ2-1 | NA | TRBV7-8 | TGTGCCAGCAGCTTAGGACTAGCAGCTTACAATGAGCAGTTCTTC | CASSLGLAAYNEQFF
TRBD2 | TRBJ2-3 | NA | TRBV5-1 | TGCGCCAGCAGCACAGCTAGCGGGACTTCAGATACGCAGTATTTT | CASSTASGTSDTQYF
TRBD1 | TRBJ2-7 | NA | TRBV9 | TGTGCCAGCAGCGTAGGCGGACAGGAGGCCGGCTACGAGCAGTACTTC | CASSVGGQEAGYEQYF
TRBD2 | TRBJ2-1 | NA | TRBV6-5 | TGTGCCAGCAGCCTCGAAGCGGGACGCGATGAGCAGTTCTTC | CASSLEAGRDEQFF
NA | TRBJ1-5 | NA | TRBV28 | TGTGCCAGCAGTTTGGTTGGGCTCGATCAGCCCCAGCATTTT | CASSLVGLDQPQHF
NA | TRBJ2-7 | NA | TRBV2 | TGTGCCAGCAGTGTTTTGGAGGGGGGGGCCTCCTACGAGCAGTACTTC | CASSVLEGGASYEQYF
TRBD1 | TRBJ1-2 | NA | TRBV29-1 | TGCAGCGTTCCGAGGACAGGGTTTATCTATGGCTACACCTTC | CSVPRTGFIYGYTF
TRBD1 | TRBJ2-7 | NA | TRBV28 | TGTGCCAGCGGTCAGGGGGCGTGGGAGCAGTACTTC | CASGQGAWEQYF
TRBD1 | TRBJ1-3 | NA | TRBV28 | TGTGCCAGCAGTCTGCGACAGGGACGGGACACCATATATTTT | CASSLRQGRDTIYF
NA | TRBJ2-7 | NA | TRBV4-1 | TGCGCCAGCAGTCAAACTAGAGCCCCGACCTACGAGCAGTACTTC | CASSQTRAPTYEQYF
TRBD1 | TRBJ2-4 | NA | TRBV5-1 | TGCGCCAGCAGCTTGGCCGGGGTGACAGGGGTTCGGGACTTC | CASSLAGVTGVRDF
NA | TRBJ1-4 | NA | TRBV27 | TGTGCCAGCAGTTTATCGGCAGGGGTGGGGATTAATGAAAAACTGTTTTTT | CASSLSAGVGINEKLFF
NA | TRBJ1-2 | NA | TRBV5-1 | TGCGCCAGCAGCTTGGTCGGGATAAACTATGGCTACACCTTC | CASSLVGINYGYTF
NA | TRBJ2-7 | NA | TRBV28 | TGTGCCAGCACCCCCCAGGGCGCTCTATCCTACGAGCAGTACTTC | CASTPQGALSYEQYF
TRBD2 | TRBJ2-7 | NA | TRBV14 | TGTGCCAGCAGCCGCGTAAAGCGGGAGGGCCTTTGGAACGAGCAGTACTTC | CASSRVKREGLWNEQYF
NA | TRBJ1-1 | NA | TRBV18 | TGTGCCAGCTCAGAAACAGGGAACACTGAAGCTTTCTTT | CASSETGNTEAFF
TRBD1 | TRBJ2-5 | NA | TRBV30 | TGTGCCTGGAGACAGGGGGGAGAGACCCAGTACTTC | CAWRQGGETQYF
TRBD1 | TRBJ1-3 | NA | TRBV7-3 | TGTGCCAGCAGCTTAAGCGTGTTGGGACAGGGGCGCCCCGAGGCTCCTGGAAACACCATATATTTT | CASSLSVLGQGRPEAPGNTIYF
TRBD2 | TRBJ2-4 | NA | TRBV4-1 | TGCGCCAGCAGTCCCACCGGGACTAGCGGGGGGGACAACATTCAGTACTTC | CASSPTGTSGGDNIQYF
TRBD1 | TRBJ1-1 | many | TRBV9 | TGTGCCAGCAGCCCGGGACAGACTACGAACACTGAAGCTTTCTTT | CASSPGQTTNTEAFF
TRBD2 | TRBJ2-7 | NA | TRBV4-1 | TGCGCCAGCAGCCAGGGGGGTCTAGCGGGATTCTACGAGCAGTACTTC | CASSQGGLAGFYEQYF
TRBD2 | TRBJ2-5 | NA | TRBV2 | TGTGCCAGCATAGGCAGGGCGGGGGAGCAGTACTTC | CASIGRAGEQYF
TRBD2 | TRBJ2-7 | once | TRBV27 | TGTGCCAGCGGATCCCTAGTGGCTAGCGGGACAATCTCCTACGAGCAGTACTTC | CASGSLVASGTISYEQYF
TRBD1 | TRBJ2-1 | NA | TRBV18 | TGTGCCAGCTCACTCCAGGGGGCCGGCAATGAGCAGTTCTTC | CASSLQGAGNEQFF
NA | TRBJ1-1 | NA | TRBV7-9 | TGTGCCAGCAGCTTAGAAGGGCAGGGGAGGGGAGCTGAAGCTTTCTTT | CASSLEGQGRGAEAFF
TRBD2 | TRBJ2-7 | once | TRBV11-2 | TGTGCCAGCAGCTTAGATGGGGCGGGAGCCTCGGGGGAGCAGTACTTC | CASSLDGAGASGEQYF
NA | TRBJ1-2 | NA | TRBV5-5 | TGTGCCAGCAGCTTCGGGGGATTGAGCTATGGCTACACCTTC | CASSFGGLSYGYTF
NA | TRBJ2-3 | NA | TRBV11-2 | TGTGCCAGCAGCTTATCGACGAACAGGGCGACTAGCACAGATACGCAGTATTTT | CASSLSTNRATSTDTQYF
NA | TRBJ1-1 | few | TRBV5-4 | TGTGCCAGCAGTACTACAGGGCTGAACACTGAAGCTTTCTTT | CASSTTGLNTEAFF
TRBD2 | TRBJ2-7 | NA | TRBV7-2 | TGTGCCAGCAGCTTAGGAACTAGCGGGGCCACCTACGAGCAGTACTTC | CASSLGTSGATYEQYF
TRBD1 | TRBJ1-4 | NA | TRBV14 | TGTGCCAGCAGCCCGGACAGGGGTTTCTTCCGTGAAAAACTGTTTTTT | CASSPDRGFFREKLFF
NA | TRBJ2-1 | NA | TRBV25-1 | TGTGCCAGCAGCGCGTCCTACAATGAGCAGTTCTTC | CASSASYNEQFF
NA | TRBJ1-1 | NA | TRBV29-1 | TGCAGCTTCCCATTGGGGCAGTACGGCACTGAAGCTTTCTTT | CSFPLGQYGTEAFF
TRBD1 | TRBJ2-7 | few | TRBV28 | TGTGCCAGCAGTTTGATCGGGACAGCAGACTACGAGCAGTACTTC | CASSLIGTADYEQYF
TRBD1 | TRBJ2-7 | NA | TRBV11-3 | TGTGCCAGCAGTCCCGGGACAGGACCTTCCTACGAGCAGTACTTC | CASSPGTGPSYEQYF